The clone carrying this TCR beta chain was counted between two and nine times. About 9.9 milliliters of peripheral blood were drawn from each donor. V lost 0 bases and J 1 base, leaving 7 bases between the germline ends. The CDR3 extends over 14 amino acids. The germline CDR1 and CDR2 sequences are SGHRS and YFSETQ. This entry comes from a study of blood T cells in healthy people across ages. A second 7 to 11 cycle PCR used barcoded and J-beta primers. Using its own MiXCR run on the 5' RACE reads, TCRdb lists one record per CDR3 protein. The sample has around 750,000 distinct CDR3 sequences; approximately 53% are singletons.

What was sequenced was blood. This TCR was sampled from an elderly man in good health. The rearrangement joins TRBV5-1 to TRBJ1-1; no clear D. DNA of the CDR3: TGCGCCAGCAGCTTGGGATCGGCGAACACTGAAGCTTTCTTT. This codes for CASSLGSANTEAFF.